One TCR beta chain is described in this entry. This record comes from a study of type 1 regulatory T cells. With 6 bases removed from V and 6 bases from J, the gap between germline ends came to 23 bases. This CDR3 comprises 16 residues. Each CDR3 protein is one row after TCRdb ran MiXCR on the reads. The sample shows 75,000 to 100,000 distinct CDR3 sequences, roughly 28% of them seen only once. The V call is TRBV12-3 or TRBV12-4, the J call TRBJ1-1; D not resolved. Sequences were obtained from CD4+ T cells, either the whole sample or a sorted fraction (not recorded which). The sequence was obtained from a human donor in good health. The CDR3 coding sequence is TGTGCCAGCAGCCCCGAGACGGGATTTAGGAGGTCTGAAGCTTTCTTT. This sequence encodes CASSPETGFRRSEAFF.